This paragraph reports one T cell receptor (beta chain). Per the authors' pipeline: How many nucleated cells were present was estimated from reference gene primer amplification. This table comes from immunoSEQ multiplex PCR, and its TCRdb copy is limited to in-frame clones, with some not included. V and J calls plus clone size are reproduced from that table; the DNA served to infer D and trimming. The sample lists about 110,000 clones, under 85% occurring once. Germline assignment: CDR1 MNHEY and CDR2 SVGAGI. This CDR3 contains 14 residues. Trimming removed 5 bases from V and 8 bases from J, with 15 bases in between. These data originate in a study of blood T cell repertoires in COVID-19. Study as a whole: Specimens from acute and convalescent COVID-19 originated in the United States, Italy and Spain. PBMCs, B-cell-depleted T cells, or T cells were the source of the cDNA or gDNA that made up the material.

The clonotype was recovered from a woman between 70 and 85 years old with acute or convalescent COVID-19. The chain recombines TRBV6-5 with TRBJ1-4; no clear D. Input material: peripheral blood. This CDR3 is CASSRGWKDEKLFF. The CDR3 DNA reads TGTGCCAGCAGTAGAGGGTGGAAGGACGAAAAACTGTTTTTT.